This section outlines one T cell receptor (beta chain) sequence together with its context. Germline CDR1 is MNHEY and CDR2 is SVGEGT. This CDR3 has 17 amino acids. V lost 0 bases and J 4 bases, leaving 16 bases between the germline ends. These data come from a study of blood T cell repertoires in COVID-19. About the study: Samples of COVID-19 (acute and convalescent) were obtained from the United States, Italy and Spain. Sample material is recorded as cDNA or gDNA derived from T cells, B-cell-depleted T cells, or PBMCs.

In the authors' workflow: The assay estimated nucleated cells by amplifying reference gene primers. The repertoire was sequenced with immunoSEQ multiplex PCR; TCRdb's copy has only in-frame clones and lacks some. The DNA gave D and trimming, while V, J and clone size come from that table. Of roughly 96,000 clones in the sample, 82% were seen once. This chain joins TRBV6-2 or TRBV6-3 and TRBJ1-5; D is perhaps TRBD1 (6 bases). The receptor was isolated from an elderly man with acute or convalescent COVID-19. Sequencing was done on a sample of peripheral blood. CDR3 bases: TGTGCCAGCAGTTACTCGGGCAGGGGCCTTATGAATCAGCCCCAGCATTTT. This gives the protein CASSYSGRGLMNQPQHF.